These 4 T cell receptor beta chains were sequenced from one sample in a study of T cell changes during pregnancy in multiple sclerosis. Measured with immunoSEQ multiplex PCR; TCRdb has only the in-frame clones, and not every one. The repertoire has 20,000 to 25,000 clones, roughly 89% of them found once; the top ten carry under 0.75%. The source material was CD4+ T cells from peripheral blood mononuclear cells, sampled in the third trimester of pregnancy. Receptor source: a female donor in good health, enrolled as a control in a pregnancy study.

The rearrangement uses TRBV27 and TRBJ2-6, with 8 bases matching TRBD2. V was clipped by 2 bases and J by 1 base; unmatched bases: 7. The CDR3 totals 18 residues. From germline, CDR1 is MNHEY and CDR2 SMNVEV (reference sequence). The CDR3 protein is CASSLMAGGASGANVLTF. The CDR3 DNA reads as TGTGCCAGCAGTTTAATGGCCGGGGGGGCGTCTGGGGCCAACGTCCTGACTTTC.

This clone has only one observation. The chain employs TRBV5-8 and TRBJ1-2; D ambiguous. V lost 7 bases to trimming and J lost 8 bases, with 21 bases between them. The germline gives CDR1 SGHTS, CDR2 YDEGEE. This CDR3 contains 14 residues. CDR3 sequence reads: CASGLRNSGKGYTF. CDR3 nucleotides: TGTGCCAGCGGTCTTAGAAACAGCGGGAAAGGCTACACCTTC.

This clone was observed once. This rearrangement joins TRBV27 to TRBJ2-2; D is unresolved. Germline V gene sequence: CDR1 MNHEY, CDR2 SMNVEV (reference sequence). Trimming pared 0 bases from V and 4 bases from J, leaving 6 bases between. CDR3 length: 14 residues. DNA for the CDR3: TGTGCCAGCAGTTTATCTAGAGGCACCGGGGAGCTGTTTTTT. As protein: CASSLSRGTGELFF.

The chain recombines TRBV29-1 with TRBJ2-5; 9 nucleotides match TRBD1. The germline CDR1 and CDR2 sequences are SQVTM and ANQGSEA. The CDR3 contains 13 residues. Unmatched junction bases numbered 4, after V lost 6 bases and J lost 2 bases. In nucleotides, the CDR3 is TGCAGCGTCGACAGGGGGTCTCAAGAGACCCAGTACTTC. This codes for CSVDRGSQETQYF.